A single sample is the source of the 7 T cell receptor beta chains below, sequenced in a study of CD8 T cells in Susac syndrome. After extraction with the RNeasy kit, roughly 0.45 to 1 ug of the RNA was reverse transcribed using random hexamers. TCRdb re-analysed the immunoSEQ multiplex PCR reads in MiXCR, keeping a single row per CDR3 protein. The sample comprises around 280,000 distinct CDR3 sequences, around 84% of which are singletons, and approximately 0.11% rests with the top ten. Sequencing used CD8+ T cells from PBMCs. These receptors were collected from a human donor with multiple sclerosis.

The chain uses TRBV28 and TRBJ2-5; 9 bases are a match to TRBD1. The germline gives CDR1 MDHEN, CDR2 SYDVKM. The CDR3 is 13 amino acids. Germline trimming cut 7 bases from V and 4 bases from J; bases unmatched to any gene: 4. The CDR3 region has the DNA TGTGCCAGCACCCTGGACAGGGGAGAGACCCAGTACTTC. This encodes CASTLDRGETQYF.

The chain combines TRBV20-1 with TRBJ2-1; TRBD2 matches 7 bases. CDR3 length: 16 residues. With V trimmed by 5 bases and J by 0 bases, 10 bases remained unmatched. Germline CDR1 is DFQATT and CDR2 is SNEGSKA (reference sequence). The CDR3 nucleotides read TGCAGTGCTGATTTCATAGCGGGCCTCTCCTACAATGAGCAGTTCTTC. This translates into CSADFIAGLSYNEQFF.

This chain links TRBV7-9 with TRBJ2-7; D is perhaps TRBD2 (5 bases). Per the germline V gene, CDR1 is SEHNR and CDR2 is FQNEAQ (reference sequence). Trimming pared 2 bases from V and 5 bases from J, leaving 16 bases between. This CDR3 region has 15 residues. CDR3 region: CASSLRGRLGDEQYF. CDR3 nucleotide sequence: TGTGCCAGCAGCTTACGCGGACGGCTCGGGGACGAGCAGTACTTC.

The chain joins TRBV19 to TRBJ1-2; TRBD1 is a possible D gene (6 bases). The CDR3 is 11 residues long. Germline CDR1 LNHDA, CDR2 SQIVND (reference sequence). V was trimmed by 11 bases and J by 8 bases, leaving 15 bases between them. The CDR3 DNA is TGTGCCGGCGGGGGACATAGGGGCTACACCTTC. Amino acid sequence: CAGGGHRGYTF.

J is TRBJ2-7 and V is TRBV30, with TRBD1 as a possible D gene (5 bases). The V end was cut by 1 base, the J end by 2 bases, with 12 bases between. Germline V gene sequence: CDR1 GTSNPN, CDR2 SVGIG (reference sequence). The CDR3 totals 14 residues. CDR3 nucleotide sequence: TGTGCCTGGAGTGAAACAGGATTCGCCTACGAGCAGTACTTC. It is translated as CAWSETGFAYEQYF.

V and J are TRBV3-1 and TRBJ2-1, with D possibly being TRBD2 (6 bases). The CDR3 has 15 amino acids. Looked up from germline, CDR1 is LGHDT and CDR2 is YNNKEL (reference sequence). V was clipped by 1 base and J by 10 bases, with 17 bases between them. The CDR3 DNA reads as TGTGCCAGCAGCCAAGCCCCAGCCTATGGGGGGGAGCAGTTCTTC. As protein: CASSQAPAYGGEQFF.

The CDR3 sequence: CASSLRGGPLREQYF. Here the CDR3 DNA reads TGTGCCAGCAGTTTAAGGGGCGGACCCCTACGGGAGCAGTACTTC. The gene calls are TRBV27 and TRBJ2-7; maybe TRBD1 (5 bases). V was cut by 2 bases and J by 7 bases, with 18 bases left in between. CDR1 and CDR2 from the germline V gene are MNHEY and SMNVEV (reference sequence). CDR3 length: 15 residues.